This note documents a single T cell receptor (beta chain) sequence. Its target is not known. These data belong to a study of graft-versus-host responses after intestinal transplantation. Study details: Multivisceral, liver-intestinal, or isolated intestinal transplants were given to recipients. Once they had received anti-thymocyte globulin induction, all recipients took tacrolimus and steroids for two to three years. Whole-study findings and limits: Clonal ratios of graft-versus-host to host-versus-graft in allografts were high for patients exhibiting graft-donor T cell macrochimerism. In recipient marrow, GvH clones were found, and some appeared first in ileum or blood.

The CDR3 is 15 amino acids. With V trimmed by 4 bases and J by 5 bases, 6 bases remained unmatched. CDR1 is SGHDN and CDR2 is FVKESK in the germline V gene. Using immunoSEQ multiplex PCR, the repertoire was profiled, and TCRdb retains in-frame clones only, with some absent. This sample carries some 79,000 clones, roughly nine tenths of them seen once, and the ten largest clones take less than 0.4%. The gene calls are TRBV14 and TRBJ2-3, with 10 bases that match TRBD2. This specimen was unstimulated CD4+ T cells sorted from spleen or lymph node cells, taken before intestinal transplant. The clonotype was recovered from a human donor who received an intestinal transplant. CDR3 nucleotides: TGTGCCAGCAGCCCTTCTAGCGGGAGACAAGATACGCAGTATTTT. Amino acid sequence: CASSPSSGRQDTQYF.